The present T cell receptor (beta chain) was sequenced within a study of vaccination effects on CD4 cells after COVID-19. The wider study: Researchers reported culturing 2 million or so PBMC in each well, adding 8 to 10 IU/ml IL-2 and 10 ug/ml peptides. Findings and caveats of the study: Healthy vaccinees' vaccine-induced clones included only 1 of 255 cross-reacting with common cold coronaviruses.

The CDR3 runs to 16 residues. J lost 2 bases, V lost 3 bases, and 4 bases had no gene match. Per the germline V gene, CDR1 is KGHDR and CDR2 is SFDVKD. Clones were read by immunoSEQ multiplex PCR, and TCRdb kept only the in-frame ones, dropping some. The table has approximately 66,000 clones, roughly four fifths seen once; the top ten hold about 2.4%. This clone has a single count. Its cognate antigen is unknown. Other DNA variants within this sample encode the same CDR3. Scientists isolated CD4+ T cells after a roughly ten-day culture period ended. Everyone in the study got two shots of either the BNT162b2 or mRNA-1273 vaccine.

The specimen comprised CD4+ T cells from PBMCs cultured without peptide, sampled after COVID-19 vaccination. The receptor's source is a human donor who received a COVID-19 vaccine. The J gene is TRBJ2-1, the V gene TRBV24-1; TRBD2 matches 9 bases. In DNA, the CDR3 is TGTGCCACCAGTGATCTGAGCGGGGGGCCCTACAATGAGCAGTTCTTC. Protein: CATSDLSGGPYNEQFF.